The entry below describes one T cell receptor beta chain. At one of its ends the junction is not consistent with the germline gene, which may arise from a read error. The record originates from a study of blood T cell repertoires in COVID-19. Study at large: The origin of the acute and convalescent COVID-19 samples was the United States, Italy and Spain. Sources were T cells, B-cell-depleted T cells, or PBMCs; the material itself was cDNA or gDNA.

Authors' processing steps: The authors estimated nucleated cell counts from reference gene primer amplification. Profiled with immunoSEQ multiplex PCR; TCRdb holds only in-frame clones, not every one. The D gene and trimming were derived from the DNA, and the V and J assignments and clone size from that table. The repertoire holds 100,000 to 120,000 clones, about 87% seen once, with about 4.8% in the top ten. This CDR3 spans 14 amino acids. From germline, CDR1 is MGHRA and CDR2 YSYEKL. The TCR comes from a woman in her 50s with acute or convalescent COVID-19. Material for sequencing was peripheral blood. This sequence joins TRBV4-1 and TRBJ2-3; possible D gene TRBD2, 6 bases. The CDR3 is CASSLDGGTGTQYF. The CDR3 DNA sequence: TGCGCCAGCAGCTTGGACGGGGGTACAGGTACGCAGTATTTT.